Sequencing of this T cell receptor beta chain was carried out in a study of T cell changes during pregnancy in multiple sclerosis. TCRdb keeps only in-frame clones here, not all; method: immunoSEQ multiplex PCR. The sample yields about 53,000 clones, nearly 90% seen once. The CDR3 extends over 12 amino acids. Germline loops: CDR1 SGHRS, CDR2 YFSETQ. V lost 2 bases and J 7 bases, leaving 9 bases between the germline ends. This sequence originates from a female donor in good health, enrolled as a control in a pregnancy study. The chain couples TRBV5-1 to TRBJ1-2; possibly TRBD1 for D (5 bases). Sequenced material: peripheral blood, taken after pregnancy. The DNA for the CDR3 is TGCGCCAGCAGCTTTGGGGGGTCTGGCTACACCTTC. Its translation: CASSFGGSGYTF.